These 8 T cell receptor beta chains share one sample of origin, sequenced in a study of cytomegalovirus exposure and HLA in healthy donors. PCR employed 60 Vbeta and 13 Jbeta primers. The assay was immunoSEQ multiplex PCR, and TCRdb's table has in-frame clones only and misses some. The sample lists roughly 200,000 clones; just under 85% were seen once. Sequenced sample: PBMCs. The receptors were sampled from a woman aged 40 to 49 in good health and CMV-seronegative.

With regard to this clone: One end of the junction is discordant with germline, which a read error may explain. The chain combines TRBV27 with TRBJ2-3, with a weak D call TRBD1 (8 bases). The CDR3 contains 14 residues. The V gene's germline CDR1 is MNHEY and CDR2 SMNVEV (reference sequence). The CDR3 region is CAGSRTGREDTQYF. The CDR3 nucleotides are TGTGCCGGCAGTCGGACAGGGAGGGAAGATACGCAGTATTTT.

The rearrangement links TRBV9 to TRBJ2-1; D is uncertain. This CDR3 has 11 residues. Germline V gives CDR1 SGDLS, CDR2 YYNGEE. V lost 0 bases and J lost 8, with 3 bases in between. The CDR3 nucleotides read TGTGCCAGCAGCGTAGGAGATGAGCAGTTCTTC. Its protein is CASSVGDEQFF.

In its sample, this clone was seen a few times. CDR3 coding DNA: TGTGCCAGCAGCCAAGAGACTAGCGGGGGAACCGGGGAGCTGTTTTTT. It encodes CASSQETSGGTGELFF. The V call is TRBV4-2, the J call TRBJ2-2, with 12 nucleotides matching TRBD2. The V gene end was trimmed by 0 bases and the J gene end by 5 bases; junction bases not matched to a gene: 1. The CDR3 consists of 16 residues. CDR1 and CDR2 from the germline V gene are LGHNA and YNFKEQ.

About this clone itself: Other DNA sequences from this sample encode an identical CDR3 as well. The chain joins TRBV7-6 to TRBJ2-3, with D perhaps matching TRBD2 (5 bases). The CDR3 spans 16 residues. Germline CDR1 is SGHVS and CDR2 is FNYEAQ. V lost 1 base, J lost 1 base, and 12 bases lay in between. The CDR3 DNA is TGTGCCAGCAGCTTAGTTCCCTCGGAGGGCACAGATACGCAGTATTTT. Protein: CASSLVPSEGTDTQYF.

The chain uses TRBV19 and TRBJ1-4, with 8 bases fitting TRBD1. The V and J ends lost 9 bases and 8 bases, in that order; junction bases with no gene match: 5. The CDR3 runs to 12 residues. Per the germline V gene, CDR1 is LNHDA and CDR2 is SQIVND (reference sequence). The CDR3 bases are TGTGCCAGCCAGACAGGGGTAGAAAAACTGTTTTTT. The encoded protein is CASQTGVEKLFF. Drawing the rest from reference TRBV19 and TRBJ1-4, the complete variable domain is DGGITQSPKYLFRKEGQNVTLSCEQNLNHDAMYWYRQDPGQGLRLIYYSQIVNDFQKGDIAEGYSVSREKKESFPLTVTSAQKNPTAFYLCASQTGVEKLFFGSGTQLSVL.

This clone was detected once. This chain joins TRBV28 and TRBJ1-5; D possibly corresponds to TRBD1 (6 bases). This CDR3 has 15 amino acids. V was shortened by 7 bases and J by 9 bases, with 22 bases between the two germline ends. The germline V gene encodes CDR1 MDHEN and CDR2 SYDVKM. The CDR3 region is CASIGAAGALLPQHF. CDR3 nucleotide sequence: TGTGCCAGCATCGGGGCGGCAGGGGCCCTCTTGCCCCAGCATTTT. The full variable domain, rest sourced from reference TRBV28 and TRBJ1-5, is DVKVTQSSRYLVKRTGEKVFLECVQDMDHENMFWYRQDPGLGLRLIYFSYDVKMKEKGDIPEGYSVSREKKERFSLILESASTNQTSMYLCASIGAAGALLPQHFGDGTRLSIL.

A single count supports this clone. Here the CDR3 DNA reads TGTGCCAGCAGTATAAGACAGGAAGAGGCTGAAGCTTTCTTT. Translating it yields CASSIRQEEAEAFF. V is TRBV28 and J is TRBJ1-1, with D perhaps TRBD1 (6 bases). CDR1 and CDR2 from the germline V gene are MDHEN and SYDVKM. The CDR3 is 14 amino acids. With 5 bases removed from V and 6 bases from J, the gap between germline ends came to 16 bases.

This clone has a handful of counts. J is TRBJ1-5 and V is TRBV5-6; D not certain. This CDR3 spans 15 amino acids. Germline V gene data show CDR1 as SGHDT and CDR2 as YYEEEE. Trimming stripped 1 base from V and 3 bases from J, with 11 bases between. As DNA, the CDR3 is TGTGCCAGCAGCTTGTATCAGGCGCACAATCAGCCCCAGCATTTT. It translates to CASSLYQAHNQPQHF.